Each of the 23 T cell receptor beta chains below was sequenced from the same sample in a study of blood T cell repertoires in COVID-19. Repertoires were generated with immunoSEQ multiplex PCR, while TCRdb's copy carries only in-frame clones and drops some. The sample has 250,000 to 350,000 clones, approximately 91% seen once. Specimen: peripheral blood. The source is a woman aged 25 to 39 with COVID-19, enrolled during active disease.

The CDR3 DNA sequence: TGTGCCAGCTCAGCCCTAGCGGGAATGGGGAATGAGCAGTTCTTC. This encodes CASSALAGMGNEQFF. The chain has TRBV18 and TRBJ2-1, with TRBD2 matching over 9 bases. The CDR3 has 15 amino acids. Germline V gene lookup returns CDR1 KGHSH and CDR2 LQKENI. V was clipped by 5 bases and J by 7 bases; unmatched bases: 9.

This chain uses TRBV11-2 with TRBJ2-3; possible D gene TRBD2, 5 bases. CDR3 length: 15 amino acids. Per germline, CDR1 SGHAT and CDR2 FQNNGV. Trimming pared 3 bases from V and 1 base from J, leaving 11 bases between. CDR3 sequence (DNA): TGTGCCAGCAGCTTCTTCGGGATCGGCACAGATACGCAGTATTTT. It translates to CASSFFGIGTDTQYF.

This clone is a singleton in its sample. The chain employs TRBV28 and TRBJ2-5; D might be TRBD2 (6 bases). CDR1 and CDR2 (germline): MDHEN, SYDVKM. V lost 2 bases and J 6 bases, leaving 16 bases between the germline ends. CDR3 length equals 15 residues. CDR3 DNA: TGTGCCAGCAGTTTAGGGCGGGCAGGGAGGAAGACCCAGTACTTC. As protein: CASSLGRAGRKTQYF.

This rearrangement joins TRBV5-1 to TRBJ1-2, with a tentative D call TRBD1 (5 bases). From germline, CDR1 is SGHRS and CDR2 YFSETQ. CDR3 length equals 15 residues. The ends were cut back, 2 bases at V and 4 bases at J, with 15 bases in the middle. The CDR3 bases are TGCGCCAGCAGCTTAGGAGGGGATGCCCGCTATGGCTACACCTTC. Translation gives CASSLGGDARYGYTF.

The chain is built from TRBV11-2 and TRBJ1-1; D might be TRBD1 (6 bases). The CDR3 spans 15 residues. Trimming pared 7 bases from V and 4 bases from J, leaving 19 bases between. Per germline, CDR1 SGHAT and CDR2 FQNNGV. CDR3 loop: CASILGNWGRTEAFF. As DNA, the CDR3 is TGTGCCAGCATCCTGGGGAACTGGGGGCGCACTGAAGCTTTCTTT.

The chain joins TRBV6-5 to TRBJ1-1; no firm D call. Germline loops: CDR1 MNHEY, CDR2 SVGAGI. The CDR3 loop spans 13 amino acids. Trimming left V 5 bases short and J 1 base short, with 8 bases between. Here the CDR3 reads CASSLSSNTEAFF. CDR3 sequence (DNA): TGTGCCAGCAGTCTATCTTCGAACACTGAAGCTTTCTTT.

This clone appeared once. The chain carries TRBV3-1 (or the pseudogene TRBV3-2) and TRBJ1-2; the D gene is possibly TRBD1 (6 bases). The CDR3 has 14 residues. Between the trimmed V and J ends, which lost 4 bases and 5 bases, there was a span of 14 bases. CDR1 is LGHDT, CDR2 YNNKEL, per germline (reference sequence). The CDR3 nucleotides are TGTGCCAGCAGCCCCCGGACAGTCGGGTATGGCTACACCTTC. Translated: CASSPRTVGYGYTF.

The J gene is TRBJ1-2, the V gene TRBV11-2, with no clear D. Trimming removed 1 base at V and 4 bases at J, with 10 bases between. This CDR3 has 14 residues. Germline CDR1 SGHAT, CDR2 FQNNGV. This CDR3 is CASSLGEGSYGYTF. The DNA of the CDR3 is TGTGCCAGCAGCTTAGGCGAGGGTAGCTATGGCTACACCTTC.

This chain joins TRBV3-1 (or the pseudogene TRBV3-2) and TRBJ1-1; D is unclear. The germline V gene has CDR1 LGHDT and CDR2 YNNKEL (reference sequence). CDR3 length equals 14 residues. V was pared by 0 bases and J by 1 base, with 6 bases between. For the CDR3, the DNA is TGTGCCAGCAGCCAAGATCTAGAGAACACTGAAGCTTTCTTT. Its protein is CASSQDLENTEAFF.

V gene TRBV3-1 (or the pseudogene TRBV3-2) combines with J gene TRBJ1-2; 9 bases agree with TRBD1. Germline values: CDR1 LGHDT, CDR2 YNNKEL (reference sequence). The CDR3 has 16 residues. Germline trimming cut 0 bases from V and 4 bases from J; bases unmatched to any gene: 6. This CDR3 reads CASSQDIGQGFYGYTF. The CDR3 DNA reads as TGTGCCAGCAGCCAAGATATCGGACAGGGGTTCTATGGCTACACCTTC.

The chain is built from TRBV7-2 and TRBJ2-7; maybe TRBD1 (6 bases). The germline V and J ends were trimmed by 5 bases and 3 bases, with 14 bases remaining between them. There are 14 residues in the CDR3. CDR1 and CDR2 from the germline V gene are SGHTA and FQGNSA. The CDR3 here is CASSPRGGNYEQYF. DNA of the CDR3: TGTGCCAGCAGCCCCCGAGGGGGAAACTACGAGCAGTACTTC. Combining the CDR3 with reference TRBV7-2 and TRBJ2-7 gives the whole variable domain GAGVSQSPSNKVTEKGKDVELRCDPISGHTALYWYRQSLGQGLEFLIYFQGNSAPDKSGLPSDRFSAERTGGSVSTLTIQRTQQEDSAVYLCASSPRGGNYEQYFGPGTRLTVT.

The chain recombines TRBV12-3 or TRBV12-4 with TRBJ1-1; D is uncertain. V dropped 6 bases and J dropped 6 bases, with 11 bases sitting between them. The length of the CDR3 is 12 residues. The CDR3 loop is CASSPGAPEAFF. The CDR3 nucleotides read TGTGCCAGCAGCCCCGGAGCCCCTGAAGCTTTCTTT.

The CDR3 here is CASSSRDSSNQPQHF. Here the CDR3 DNA reads TGTGCCAGTAGTTCCCGGGACTCAAGCAATCAGCCCCAGCATTTT. This chain connects TRBV19 to TRBJ1-5, with a possible D match to TRBD1 (5 bases). V gave up 5 bases and J gave up 1 base, with 12 bases separating them. Germline CDR1 reads LNHDA; CDR2 reads SQIVND (reference sequence). This CDR3 is built from 15 residues.

The CDR3 DNA reads as TGTGCCAGCAGGCTGAGACTAGCGAACTCCTACAATGAGCAGTTCTTC. Protein sequence: CASRLRLANSYNEQFF. The rearrangement links TRBV28 to TRBJ2-1; 8 bases match TRBD2. Germline CDR1 is MDHEN and CDR2 is SYDVKM. The CDR3 loop spans 16 amino acids. With V trimmed by 6 bases and J by 0 bases, 7 bases remained unmatched. The whole variable domain, filled in from reference TRBV28 and TRBJ2-1, reads DVKVTQSSRYLVKRTGEKVFLECVQDMDHENMFWYRQDPGLGLRLIYFSYDVKMKEKGDIPEGYSVSREKKERFSLILESASTNQTSMYLCASRLRLANSYNEQFFGPGTRLTVL.

The chain combines TRBV11-2 with TRBJ2-7, with 7 nucleotides matching TRBD1. Germline CDR1 is SGHAT and CDR2 is FQNNGV. The CDR3 is 12 amino acids. After removal of 2 bases from V and 6 bases from J, the junction contained 1 base not matched to a gene. CDR3 DNA: TGTGCCAGCAGCTTAAACAGGGGCGAGCAGTACTTC. This translates into CASSLNRGEQYF.

J is TRBJ1-1 and V is TRBV11-2; 7 bases agree with TRBD1. This CDR3 is built from 13 residues. V lost 1 base to trimming and J lost 9 bases; unmatched junction nucleotides: 5. Germline CDR1 is SGHAT and CDR2 is FQNNGV. In DNA form, the CDR3 reads TGTGCCAGCAGCTTAGGCCGGGACAGTCAAGCTTTCTTT. Encoded protein: CASSLGRDSQAFF.

The J gene is TRBJ1-1, the V gene TRBV11-2; no clear D. Trimming removed 5 bases from V and 4 bases from J, with 20 bases in between. From germline, CDR1 is SGHAT and CDR2 FQNNGV. The CDR3 spans 16 residues. CDR3 coding DNA: TGTGCCAGCAGCATACGGGCGCAGAAGGCGGGCACTGAAGCTTTCTTT. This encodes CASSIRAQKAGTEAFF.

For this clone: The same CDR3 arises from other DNA sequences in this sample as well. The chain employs TRBV30 and TRBJ2-7; D possibly corresponds to TRBD1 (5 bases). The CDR3 loop spans 12 amino acids. The germline gives CDR1 GTSNPN, CDR2 SVGIG (reference sequence). V was cut by 3 bases and J by 3 bases, with 9 bases left in between. The CDR3 loop is CAWSQQGYEQYF. Written as DNA, the CDR3 is TGTGCCTGGAGCCAGCAGGGCTACGAGCAGTACTTC.

CDR3 sequence: CASSIDLGTGRSEQFF. The CDR3 coding sequence is TGTGCCAGTAGTATAGATCTGGGGACAGGGAGATCTGAGCAGTTCTTC. V is TRBV19 and J is TRBJ2-1, with 9 bases aligning to TRBD1. Per germline, CDR1 LNHDA and CDR2 SQIVND (reference sequence). V lost 0 bases to trimming and J lost 9 bases; unmatched junction nucleotides: 9. The CDR3 consists of 16 residues.

The rearrangement links TRBV6-6 to TRBJ1-4; D not certain. The CDR3 consists of 14 residues. V was pared by 5 bases and J by 10 bases, with 17 bases between. The germline V gene has CDR1 MNHNY and CDR2 SVGAGI (reference sequence). CDR3 sequence: CASSIRVGVGKLFF. Written as DNA, the CDR3 is TGTGCCAGCAGTATAAGGGTGGGAGTTGGAAAACTGTTTTTT.

The CDR3 here is CASRILAGNYNEQFF. The CDR3 nucleotides read TGTGCCAGCAGGATCCTAGCGGGAAACTACAATGAGCAGTTCTTC. The J gene is TRBJ2-1, the V gene TRBV5-5; 9 bases fit TRBD2. CDR3 length: 15 residues. The V gene's germline CDR1 is SGHKS and CDR2 YYEKEE (reference sequence). V shed 5 bases, J shed 3 bases, and the junction held 6 bases outside the gene matches.

The J gene is TRBJ1-5, the V gene TRBV27, with TRBD1 matching 8 bases. CDR3 size: 15 residues. Germline values: CDR1 MNHEY, CDR2 SMNVEV (reference sequence). With 5 bases clipped from V and 2 bases from J, the junction kept 5 bases outside the gene matches. CDR3 nucleotide sequence: TGTGCCAGCAGTCAATTGACAGGGGGCAATCAGCCCCAGCATTTT. Its protein is CASSQLTGGNQPQHF.

This clone was seen a few times. The J gene is TRBJ1-1, the V gene TRBV10-3; TRBD1 matches 7 bases. There are 14 residues in the CDR3. Per the germline V gene, CDR1 is ENHRY and CDR2 is SYGVKD. J lost 5 bases, V lost 7 bases, and 10 bases had no gene match. The CDR3 sequence: CAINRQGQGTEAFF. The DNA of the CDR3 is TGTGCCATCAACCGACAGGGTCAGGGTACTGAAGCTTTCTTT.